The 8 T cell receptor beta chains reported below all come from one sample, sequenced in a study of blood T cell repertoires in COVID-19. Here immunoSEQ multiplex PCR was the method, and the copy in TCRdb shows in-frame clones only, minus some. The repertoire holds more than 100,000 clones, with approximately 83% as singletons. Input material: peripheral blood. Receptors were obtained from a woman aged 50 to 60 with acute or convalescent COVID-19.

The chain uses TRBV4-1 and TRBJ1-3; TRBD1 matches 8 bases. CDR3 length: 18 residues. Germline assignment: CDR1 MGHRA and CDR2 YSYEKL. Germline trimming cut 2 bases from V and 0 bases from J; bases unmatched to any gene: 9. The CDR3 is CASSQNQGASSSGNTIYF. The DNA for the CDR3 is TGCGCCAGCAGCCAAAATCAGGGGGCTTCGAGCTCTGGAAACACCATATATTTT.

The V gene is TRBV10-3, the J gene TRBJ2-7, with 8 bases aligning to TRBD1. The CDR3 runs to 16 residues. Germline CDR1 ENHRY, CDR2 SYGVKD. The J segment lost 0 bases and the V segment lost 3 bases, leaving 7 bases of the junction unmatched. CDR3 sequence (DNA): TGTGCCATCAGTGAACAGGACAGGGTAGGCTCCTACGAGCAGTACTTC. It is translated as CAISEQDRVGSYEQYF.

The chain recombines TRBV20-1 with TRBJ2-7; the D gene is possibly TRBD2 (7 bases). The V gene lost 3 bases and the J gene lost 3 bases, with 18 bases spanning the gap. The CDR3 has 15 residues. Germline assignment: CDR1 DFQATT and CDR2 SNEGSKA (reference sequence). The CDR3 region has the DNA TGCAGTGCTAGTTCGGGGGGCAGCACCTACTACGAGCAGTACTTC. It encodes CSASSGGSTYYEQYF.

DNA for the CDR3: TGTGCCAGCAGCACCGGGAGTGATACGCAGTATTTT. It translates to CASSTGSDTQYF. The chain has TRBV6-5 and TRBJ2-3; TRBD2 might be the D (6 bases). The germline gives CDR1 MNHEY, CDR2 SVGAGI. The V end was cut by 6 bases, the J end by 6 bases, with 10 bases between. The CDR3 runs 12 residues.

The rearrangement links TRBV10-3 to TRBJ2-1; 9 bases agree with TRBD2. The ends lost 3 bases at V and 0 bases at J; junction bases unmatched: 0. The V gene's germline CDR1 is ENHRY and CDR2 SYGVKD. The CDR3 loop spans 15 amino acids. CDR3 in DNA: TGTGCCATCAGTGATAGCGGGGGCTCCTACAATGAGCAGTTCTTC. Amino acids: CAISDSGGSYNEQFF.

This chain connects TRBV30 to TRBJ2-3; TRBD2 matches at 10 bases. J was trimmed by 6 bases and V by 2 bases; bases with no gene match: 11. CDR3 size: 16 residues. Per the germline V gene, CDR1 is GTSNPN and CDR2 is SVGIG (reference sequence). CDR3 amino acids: CAWSRFKRGGLDTQYF. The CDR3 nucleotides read TGTGCCTGGAGTCGATTCAAGCGGGGGGGCTTGGATACGCAGTATTTT.

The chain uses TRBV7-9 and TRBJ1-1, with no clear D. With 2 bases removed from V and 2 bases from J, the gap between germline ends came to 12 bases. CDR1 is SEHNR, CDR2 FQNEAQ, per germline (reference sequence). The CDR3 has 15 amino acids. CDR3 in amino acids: CASSLRGSINTEAFF. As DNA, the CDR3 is TGTGCCAGCAGCTTACGAGGCAGCATCAACACTGAAGCTTTCTTT.

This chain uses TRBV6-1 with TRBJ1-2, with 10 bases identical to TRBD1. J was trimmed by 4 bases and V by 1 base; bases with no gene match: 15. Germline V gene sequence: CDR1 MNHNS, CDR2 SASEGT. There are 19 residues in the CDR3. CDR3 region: CASSEGRDRGRAGLYGYTF. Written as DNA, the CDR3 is TGTGCCAGCAGTGAAGGCCGGGACAGGGGACGGGCCGGGCTCTATGGCTACACCTTC.